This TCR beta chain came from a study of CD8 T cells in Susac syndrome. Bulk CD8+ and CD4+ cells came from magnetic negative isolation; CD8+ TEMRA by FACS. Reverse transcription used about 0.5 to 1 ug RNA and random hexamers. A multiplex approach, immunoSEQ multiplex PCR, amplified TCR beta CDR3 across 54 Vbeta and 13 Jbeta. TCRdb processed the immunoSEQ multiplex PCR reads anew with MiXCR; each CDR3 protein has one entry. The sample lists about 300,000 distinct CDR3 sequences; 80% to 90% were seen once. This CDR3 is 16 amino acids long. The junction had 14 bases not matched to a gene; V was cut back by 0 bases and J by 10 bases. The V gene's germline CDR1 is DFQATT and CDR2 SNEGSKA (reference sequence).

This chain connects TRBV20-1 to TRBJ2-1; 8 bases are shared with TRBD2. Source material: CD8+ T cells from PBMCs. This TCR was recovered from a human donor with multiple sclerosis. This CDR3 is CSARDHVGLAGFEQFF. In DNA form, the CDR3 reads TGCAGTGCTAGAGATCATGTAGGTCTAGCGGGTTTCGAGCAGTTCTTC.